What follows are 21 T cell receptor beta chains derived from one specimen sequenced in a study of T cell responses to AZD1222 COVID-19 vaccine (dated by TCRdb to about 2021). What the time point label conveys for this sample: baseline before first vaccination. Libraries were constructed by the immunoSEQ multiplex PCR assay. TCRdb carries this immuneACCESS record with in-frame sequences only. Its versions omit some clonotypes, under half of them owing to an unresolved V gene in the studies checked, with the rest unexplained. Here the sample has roughly 130,000 clones; 85% to 95% occur a single time. The leading ten clones occupy approximately 1.5% of the sample. Specimen: peripheral blood, collected on day 0 of AZD1222 vaccination. Receptor source: an adult in good health.

This chain uses TRBV5-1 with TRBJ1-4; D is undetermined. V dropped 4 bases and J dropped 10 bases, with 23 bases sitting between them. Germline CDR1 and CDR2: SGHRS and YFSETQ. This CDR3 is built from 16 residues. In DNA form, the CDR3 reads TGCGCCAGCAGCCCGGAAAACCCCGAGGGCATGGGAAAACTGTTTTTT. This gives the protein CASSPENPEGMGKLFF.

As DNA, the CDR3 is TGTGCCAGCAGCTTCTTTGCGTCCTCTAGCACAGATACGCAGTATTTT. Amino acid sequence: CASSFFASSSTDTQYF. The V call is TRBV7-2, the J call TRBJ2-3, with D unresolved. V lost 3 bases to trimming and J lost 0 bases, with 13 bases between them. Germline V gene sequence: CDR1 SGHTA, CDR2 FQGNSA. The CDR3 consists of 16 residues.

The V call is TRBV30, the J call TRBJ2-5, with D possibly called TRBD1 or TRBD2 (5 bases each). The germline V and J ends were trimmed by 4 bases and 5 bases, with 20 bases remaining between them. The CDR3 covers 15 residues. Per germline, CDR1 GTSNPN and CDR2 SVGIG (reference sequence). CDR3 protein: CAWISYGRWGETQYF. The CDR3 DNA reads TGTGCCTGGATCTCCTACGGGCGTTGGGGGGAGACCCAGTACTTC.

V and J are TRBV5-1 and TRBJ2-1; D not resolved. The CDR3 is made up of 14 amino acids. The germline V and J ends were trimmed by 0 bases and 3 bases, with 7 bases remaining between them. The germline gives CDR1 SGHRS, CDR2 YFSETQ. The CDR3 DNA sequence: TGCGCCAGCAGCTTGGATAGCCTCTACAATGAGCAGTTCTTC. Translated: CASSLDSLYNEQFF.

The V call is TRBV19, the J call TRBJ1-6; 10 positions agree with TRBD1. V lost 6 bases and J lost 11; bases outside the gene matches: 7. CDR3 length: 14 residues. The germline gives CDR1 LNHDA, CDR2 SQIVND (reference sequence). CDR3 DNA sequence: TGTGCCAGTAGCCCGGGACAGGGGACGCCACCCCTCCACTTT. Its translation is CASSPGQGTPPLHF.

There are a few counts of this clone. The V and J genes are TRBV12-3 or TRBV12-4 and TRBJ2-1, with D possibly TRBD1 on 5 matching bases. Trimming left V 3 bases short and J 10 bases short, with 10 bases between. There are 12 residues in the CDR3. The CDR3: CASSFGAREQFF. In DNA form, the CDR3 reads TGTGCCAGCAGTTTTGGGGCCAGAGAGCAGTTCTTC.

V usage is TRBV6-5 and J usage is TRBJ1-2; possible D gene TRBD1, 6 bases. This CDR3 has 15 residues. V lost 0 bases to trimming and J lost 6 bases, with 14 bases between them. The V gene's germline CDR1 is MNHEY and CDR2 SVGAGI. The CDR3 protein is CASSYSQGFGDGYTF. The CDR3 nucleotides are TGTGCCAGCAGTTACTCTCAGGGGTTTGGGGATGGCTACACCTTC.

The J gene is TRBJ1-5, the V gene TRBV30; D is undetermined. From germline, CDR1 is GTSNPN and CDR2 SVGIG (reference sequence). Trimming removed 1 base at V and 1 base at J, with 2 bases between. This CDR3 is 12 amino acids long. The CDR3 is CAWSGSNQPQHF. In DNA form, the CDR3 reads TGTGCCTGGAGTGGGAGCAATCAGCCCCAGCATTTT.

The chain uses TRBV19 and TRBJ1-1, with TRBD1 matching 8 bases. V was pared by 7 bases and J by 3 bases, with 10 bases of the junction left unmatched. Germline CDR1 is LNHDA and CDR2 is SQIVND (reference sequence). The CDR3 loop spans 15 amino acids. This CDR3 reads CASTAYQGADTEAFF. The CDR3 DNA reads as TGTGCCAGTACCGCATATCAGGGGGCGGACACTGAAGCTTTCTTT.

This sequence joins TRBV1 and TRBJ2-7; no DNA check was done on the table's D call, TRBD2. TRBV1 is a pseudogene segment. This CDR3 comprises 12 residues. CDR3 DNA sequence: TGCACCAGCAGCCAGGGGACTTACGAGCAGTACGTC. The encoded protein is CTSSQGTYEQYV.

The chain combines TRBV5-1 with TRBJ2-3; TRBD2 aligns across 13 bases. CDR3 length: 17 residues. The V segment lost 0 bases and the J segment 6 bases; nucleotides outside the gene matches: 7. Germline V gives CDR1 SGHRS, CDR2 YFSETQ. The CDR3 nucleotides read TGCGCCAGCAGCTTGGGGGTACTAGCGGGAGGGCCGGATACGCAGTATTTT. Residues: CASSLGVLAGGPDTQYF.

On this clone itself: Other DNA sequences in this sample translate to the same CDR3. The chain is built from TRBV7-9 and TRBJ1-1, with TRBD1 matching over 7 bases. J gave up 4 bases and V 5 bases, and 4 bases lay outside the gene matches. CDR1 and CDR2 from the germline V gene are SEHNR and FQNEAQ (reference sequence). The CDR3 covers 13 residues. CDR3 sequence reads: CASSPRGGTEAFF. The CDR3 region has the DNA TGTGCCAGCAGCCCCAGGGGGGGCACTGAAGCTTTCTTT.

The rearrangement links TRBV5-4 to TRBJ1-2; D is unresolved. The CDR3 runs 13 residues. The germline V gene encodes CDR1 SGHNT and CDR2 YYREEE (reference sequence). V was shortened by 4 bases and J by 1 base, with 8 bases between the two germline ends. CDR3 DNA: TGTGCCAGCAGCCCCAGTGGTAACTATGGCTACACCTTC. Its translation is CASSPSGNYGYTF.

V usage is TRBV24-1 and J usage is TRBJ2-2, with 8 nucleotides matching TRBD1. CDR1 and CDR2 from the germline V gene are KGHDR and SFDVKD. V shed 4 bases and J 4 bases; nucleotides not matched to a gene: 10. CDR3 size: 17 residues. As DNA, the CDR3 is TGTGCCACCAGTGAACGCCGGACAGGGTATCGCACCGGGGAGCTGTTTTTT. Translating it yields CATSERRTGYRTGELFF.

The rearrangement joins TRBV18 to TRBJ1-3; D not certain. The CDR3 contains 15 residues. Germline V lookup: CDR1 KGHSH, CDR2 LQKENI. The V end lost 6 bases, the J end lost 0 bases, and 12 bases lay between the germline ends. The CDR3 DNA reads TGTGCCAGCTCCTCGGACCGGTCCTCTGGAAACACCATATATTTT. It specifies CASSSDRSSGNTIYF.

The V call is TRBV12-3 or TRBV12-4, the J call TRBJ2-1; no definite D call. V gave up 3 bases and J gave up 11 bases, with 11 bases separating them. This CDR3 is built from 12 residues. This CDR3 is CASSFSSVKQFF. As DNA, the CDR3 is TGTGCCAGCAGTTTCTCGTCGGTGAAGCAGTTCTTC.

The chain links TRBV6-5 to TRBJ1-5; tentative D call: TRBD1 (6 bases). The germline gives CDR1 MNHEY, CDR2 SVGAGI. Trimming stripped 6 bases from V and 3 bases from J, with 12 bases between. The CDR3 is made up of 14 amino acids. CDR3 DNA sequence: TGTGCCAGCAGCCTCGGACAGCCCAATCAGCCCCAGCATTTT. It yields the protein CASSLGQPNQPQHF.

The chain couples TRBV3-1 (or the pseudogene TRBV3-2) to TRBJ1-1; weak D call: TRBD1 (5 bases). The CDR3 is 16 amino acids. The V end was cut by 0 bases, the J end by 2 bases, with 13 bases between. Germline V gene lookup returns CDR1 LGHDT and CDR2 YNNKEL (reference sequence). The CDR3 DNA reads as TGTGCCAGCAGCCAAGATCCTGGGAGGGGTAACACTGAAGCTTTCTTT. The encoded protein is CASSQDPGRGNTEAFF.

The V and J genes are TRBV3-1 (or the pseudogene TRBV3-2) and TRBJ2-3; TRBD2 aligns across 7 bases. This CDR3 has 17 amino acids. From germline, CDR1 is LGHDT and CDR2 YNNKEL (reference sequence). V was clipped by 0 bases and J by 2 bases; unmatched bases: 8. DNA for the CDR3: TGTGCCAGCAGCCAAGAAAGGTCTAGCGGATACACAGATACGCAGTATTTT. Amino acids: CASSQERSSGYTDTQYF.

This sequence joins TRBV5-5 and TRBJ1-1; D not resolved. Trimming left V 3 bases short and J 2 bases short, with 14 bases between. Germline assignment: CDR1 SGHKS and CDR2 YYEKEE (reference sequence). The CDR3 has 15 amino acids. The CDR3 is CASSSGLIGNTEAFF. The DNA of the CDR3 is TGTGCCAGCAGCTCCGGTCTAATTGGAAACACTGAAGCTTTCTTT.

This chain joins TRBV5-1 and TRBJ2-1, with D perhaps given as TRBD1 or TRBD2 (6 bases each). Trimming took 3 bases from V and 0 from J, leaving 16 bases between them. Looked up from germline, CDR1 is SGHRS and CDR2 is YFSETQ. This CDR3 contains 17 residues. The CDR3 region is CASSSPPGASSYNEQFF. The CDR3 DNA reads as TGCGCCAGCAGCTCCCCTCCGGGGGCCAGCTCCTACAATGAGCAGTTCTTC. Combining the CDR3 with reference TRBV5-1 and TRBJ2-1 gives the whole variable domain KAGVTQTPRYLIKTRGQQVTLSCSPISGHRSVSWYQQTPGQGLQFLFEYFSETQRNKGNFPGRFSGRQFSNSRSEMNVSTLELGDSALYLCASSSPPGASSYNEQFFGPGTRLTVL.